What follows describes a single T cell receptor (beta chain). The length of the CDR3 is 16 residues. CDR1 MNHEY and CDR2 SVGEGT come from the germline V gene. Trimming at V came to 2 bases and at J to 8 bases, leaving 12 bases not matched to a gene. Roughly 0.45 to 1 ug RNA was reverse transcribed with random hexamers. TCR beta CDR3 was amplified by immunoSEQ covering 54 Vbeta and 13 Jbeta. TCRdb passed the immunoSEQ multiplex PCR reads through MiXCR, listing each CDR3 protein once. The sample consists of fewer than 350,000 distinct CDR3 sequences, 89% of them appearing once. The entry originates in a study of CD8 T cells in Susac syndrome. Negative isolation was applied to CD8+ and CD4+ T cells, and FACS enrichment was applied to TEMRA cells.

This receptor was obtained from a human donor with multiple sclerosis. The chain links TRBV6-2 or TRBV6-3 to TRBJ2-5; TRBD1 aligns across 9 bases. Sequences were obtained from CD8+ T cells from PBMCs. The CDR3 DNA reads as TGTGCCAGCAGTTACACCCCGGGACAGGGAAGACATACCCAGTACTTC. This sequence encodes CASSYTPGQGRHTQYF.